This section outlines one T cell receptor beta chain sequence together with its context. No antigen is known for it. The CDR3 is 11 amino acids. The J segment lost 8 bases and the V segment lost 6 bases, leaving 4 bases of the junction unmatched. The germline V gene encodes CDR1 SQVTM and CDR2 ANQGSEA. This sample stems from a study of breast tumors, draining lymph nodes, adjacent tissues. Study-level points and caveats: The data were judged consistent with most tumor T cells coming from lymph node and expanding in tumor. Tumor TCR diversity was below lymph nodes but above nontumor tissue. The lymph node origin of tumor T cells was framed as consistent with a hypothesis, not demonstrated. Luminal-like breast cancer showed significantly higher tumor–nontumor repertoire similarity than basal-like.

One entry per CDR3 protein results from TCRdb running MiXCR on the multiplex PCR reads. This sample has about 22,000 distinct CDR3 sequences, with about 70% found just once. The V call is TRBV29-1, the J call TRBJ1-2, with 9 bases that match TRBD1. The sample taken for sequencing was tumor-adjacent breast tissue. The origin of this receptor is a female donor with breast cancer. Some clones in this sample may be carry-over from other donors' samples. In DNA, the CDR3 is TGCAGCGTGGACAGGGGAGAGGGCTACACCTTC. Translating it yields CSVDRGEGYTF.